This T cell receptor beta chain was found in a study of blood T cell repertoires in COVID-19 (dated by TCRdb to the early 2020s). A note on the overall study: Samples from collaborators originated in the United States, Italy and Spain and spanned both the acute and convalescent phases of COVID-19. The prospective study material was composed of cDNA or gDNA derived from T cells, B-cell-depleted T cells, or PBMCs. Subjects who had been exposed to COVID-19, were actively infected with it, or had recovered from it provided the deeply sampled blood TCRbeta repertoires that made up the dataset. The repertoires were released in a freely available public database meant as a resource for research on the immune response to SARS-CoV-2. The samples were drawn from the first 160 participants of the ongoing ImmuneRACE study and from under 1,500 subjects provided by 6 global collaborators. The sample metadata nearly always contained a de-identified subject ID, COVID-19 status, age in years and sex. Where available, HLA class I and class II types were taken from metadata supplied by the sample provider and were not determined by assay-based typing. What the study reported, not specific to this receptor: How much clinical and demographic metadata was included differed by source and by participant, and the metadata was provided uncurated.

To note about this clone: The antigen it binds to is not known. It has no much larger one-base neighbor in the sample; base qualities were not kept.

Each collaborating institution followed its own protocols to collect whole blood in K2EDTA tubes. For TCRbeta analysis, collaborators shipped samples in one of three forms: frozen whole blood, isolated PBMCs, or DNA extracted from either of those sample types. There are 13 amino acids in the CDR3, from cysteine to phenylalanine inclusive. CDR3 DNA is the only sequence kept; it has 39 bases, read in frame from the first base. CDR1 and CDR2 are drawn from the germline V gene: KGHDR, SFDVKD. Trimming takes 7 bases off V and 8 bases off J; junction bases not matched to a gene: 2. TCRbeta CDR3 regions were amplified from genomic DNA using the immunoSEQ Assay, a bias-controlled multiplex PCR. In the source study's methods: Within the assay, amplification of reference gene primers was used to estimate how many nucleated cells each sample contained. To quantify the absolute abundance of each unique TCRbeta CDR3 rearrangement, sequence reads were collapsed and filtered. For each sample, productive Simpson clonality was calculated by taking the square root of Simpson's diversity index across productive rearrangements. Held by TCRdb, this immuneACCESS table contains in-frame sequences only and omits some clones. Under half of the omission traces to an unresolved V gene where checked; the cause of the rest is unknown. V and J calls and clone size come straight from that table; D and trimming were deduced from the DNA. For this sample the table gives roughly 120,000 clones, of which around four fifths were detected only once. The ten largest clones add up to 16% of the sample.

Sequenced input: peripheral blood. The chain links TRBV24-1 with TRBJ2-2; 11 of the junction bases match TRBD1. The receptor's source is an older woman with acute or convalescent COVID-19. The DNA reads TGTGCCACCAGGGGACAGGGGGGTGGGGAGCTGTTTTTT. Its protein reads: CATRGQGGGELFF.